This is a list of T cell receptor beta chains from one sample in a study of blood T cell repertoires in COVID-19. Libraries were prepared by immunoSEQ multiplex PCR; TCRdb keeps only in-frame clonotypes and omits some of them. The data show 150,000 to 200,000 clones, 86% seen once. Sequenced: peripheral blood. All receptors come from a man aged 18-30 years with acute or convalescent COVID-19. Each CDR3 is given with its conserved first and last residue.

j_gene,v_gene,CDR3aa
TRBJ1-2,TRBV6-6,CASTSMAVNYGYTF
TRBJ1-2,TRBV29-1,CSGMTGEGNYGYTF
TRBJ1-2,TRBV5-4,CASSLDRNGYTF
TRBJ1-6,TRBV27,CASSRQGSSPLHF
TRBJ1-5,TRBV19,CASNPTRGSNQPQHF
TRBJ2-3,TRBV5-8,CASSPGTTDTQYF
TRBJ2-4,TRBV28,CASSAPSARGGRNIQYF
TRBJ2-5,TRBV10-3,CAISLAGGPETQYF
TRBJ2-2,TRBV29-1,CSAMGHSVNTGELFF
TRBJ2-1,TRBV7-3,CASSTSYGVQGSNNEQFF
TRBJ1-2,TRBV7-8,CASSLERGRMINYGYTF
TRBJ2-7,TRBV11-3,CASSAPGRSYEQYF
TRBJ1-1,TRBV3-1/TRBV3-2,CASSQTGKVNTEAFF
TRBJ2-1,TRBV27,CASSSSRDSYNEQFF
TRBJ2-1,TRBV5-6,CASSLVGSGEDEQFF
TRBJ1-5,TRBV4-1,CASSLDRGSNQPQHF
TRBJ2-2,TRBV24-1,CATSDLSSKAGELFF
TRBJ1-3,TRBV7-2,CASSHYGGTGNTIYF
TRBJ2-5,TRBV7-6,CASSSDRGGETQYF
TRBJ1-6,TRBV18,CASSPSLDKPSYNSPLHF
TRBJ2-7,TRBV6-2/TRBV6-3,CASSYGRNSYEQYF
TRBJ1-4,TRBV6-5,CASTRGTNEKLFF
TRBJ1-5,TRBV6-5,CASSQTGGAEPQHF